These 18 T cell receptor beta chains came from one sample sequenced in a study of shared clonotypes between healthy human individuals. Sequencing used immunoSEQ multiplex PCR; TCRdb keeps in-frame clones, though not all of them. Here the sample spans millions of clones, roughly 92% being singletons. The sequenced sample consisted of naive CD4+ T cells sorted from blood. This sample's subset: CD45RA+ positively selected. These receptors were collected from a man in his late teens or twenties in good health.

About this clone: Other DNA variants within this sample encode the same CDR3. The chain recombines TRBV10-3 with TRBJ1-2; 8 bases are a match to TRBD1. With 3 bases clipped from V and 4 bases from J, the junction kept 4 bases outside the gene matches. This CDR3 is 14 amino acids long. CDR1 is ENHRY and CDR2 is SYGVKD in the germline V gene. CDR3 in DNA: TGTGCCATCAGTGAAGGACAGGGCTCCTATGGCTACACCTTC. Protein product: CAISEGQGSYGYTF.

The rearrangement joins TRBV5-1 to TRBJ1-4; possibly TRBD1 for D (6 bases). Trimming left V 2 bases short and J 3 bases short, with 11 bases between. The CDR3 sequence is 15 residues long. Germline loops: CDR1 SGHRS, CDR2 YFSETQ. As DNA, the CDR3 is TGCGCCAGCAGCTTTTCTCAGGGGCCTAATGAAAAACTGTTTTTT. Translated, it gives CASSFSQGPNEKLFF.

For this clone: The sample holds other DNA sequences that translate to the same CDR3. The genes are TRBV28 and TRBJ1-1; 7 bases match TRBD1. The CDR3 loop spans 14 amino acids. Germline trimming cut 5 bases from V and 0 bases from J; bases unmatched to any gene: 3. Per germline, CDR1 MDHEN and CDR2 SYDVKM. CDR3 protein: CASSPGTVNTEAFF. The CDR3 DNA sequence: TGTGCCAGCAGTCCCGGGACAGTGAACACTGAAGCTTTCTTT.

This clone turned up a few times. This rearrangement joins TRBV25-1 to TRBJ1-6, with D maybe TRBD1 (5 bases). This CDR3 spans 13 amino acids. Germline V gene data show CDR1 as MGHDK and CDR2 as SYGVNS. V dropped 3 bases and J dropped 9 bases, with 9 bases sitting between them. CDR3 coding DNA: TGTGCCAGCAGTGATCTTGGGGGTTCACCCCTCCACTTT. This codes for CASSDLGGSPLHF.

The J gene is TRBJ2-2, the V gene TRBV10-3; 12 nucleotides match TRBD1. The germline CDR1 and CDR2 sequences are ENHRY and SYGVKD. The CDR3 is made up of 17 amino acids. J lost 7 bases, V lost 3 bases, and 9 bases had no gene match. CDR3 loop: CAISEFGGQGAIGELFF. In nucleotides, the CDR3 is TGTGCCATCAGTGAATTTGGGGGACAGGGGGCGATCGGGGAGCTGTTTTTT.

This clone showed up just a few times. The rearrangement links TRBV2 to TRBJ1-1; 9 nucleotides align to TRBD1. Germline V gives CDR1 SNHLY, CDR2 FYNNEI. J was trimmed by 5 bases and V by 4 bases; bases with no gene match: 5. The CDR3 consists of 14 residues. CDR3 amino acids: CASSATGGGTEAFF. The CDR3 nucleotides read TGTGCCAGCAGTGCGACAGGGGGTGGGACTGAAGCTTTCTTT. The full variable domain, with the rest looked up from reference TRBV2 and TRBJ1-1, is EPEVTQTPSHQVTQMGQEVILRCVPISNHLYFYWYRQILGQKVEFLVSFYNNEISEKSEIFDDQFSVERPDGSNFTLKIRSTKLEDSAMYFCASSATGGGTEAFFGQGTRLTVV.

The rearrangement links TRBV9 to TRBJ2-7, with 9 bases fitting TRBD1. Trimming cost V 1 base and J 3 bases; bases outside gene matches: 5. This CDR3 is 15 amino acids long. Germline CDR1 reads SGDLS; CDR2 reads YYNGEE. The CDR3 DNA reads as TGTGCCAGCAGCGTACGACAGGGGGAAGGCTACGAGCAGTACTTC. This encodes CASSVRQGEGYEQYF. The entire variable domain, with the rest obtained from reference TRBV9 and TRBJ2-7, is as follows: DSGVTQTPKHLITATGQRVTLRCSPRSGDLSVYWYQQSLDQGLQFLIQYYNGEERAKGNILERFSAQQFPDLHSELNLSSLELGDSALYFCASSVRQGEGYEQYFGPGTRLTVT.

In its sample, this clone was seen a few times. The chain employs TRBV5-4 and TRBJ1-1; TRBD1 matches 9 bases. Germline-derived CDR1 and CDR2 are SGHNT and YYREEE (reference sequence). The CDR3 extends over 16 amino acids. V lost 4 bases and J lost 4; bases outside the gene matches: 11. CDR3 DNA sequence: TGTGCCAGCAGCATGGCGGACAGGGGAGCGGGCACTGAAGCTTTCTTT. Its translation: CASSMADRGAGTEAFF.

J is TRBJ2-1 and V is TRBV6-1; TRBD1 aligns across 7 bases. The germline V gene encodes CDR1 MNHNS and CDR2 SASEGT. This CDR3 has 17 amino acids. Trimming at V came to 0 bases and at J to 4 bases, leaving 9 bases not matched to a gene. CDR3 coding DNA: TGTGCCAGCAGTGAAGCCCCCGGGACAGAGGTTTACAATGAGCAGTTCTTC. It is translated as CASSEAPGTEVYNEQFF.

The chain couples TRBV25-1 to TRBJ2-1; 8 bases are a match to TRBD1. This CDR3 spans 13 amino acids. Germline-derived CDR1 and CDR2 are MGHDK and SYGVNS. Trimming cost V 5 bases and J 7 bases; bases outside gene matches: 4. The CDR3 DNA follows: TGTGCCAGCAGTAGCAGGGGGCTAAATGAGCAGTTCTTC. Its protein is CASSSRGLNEQFF.

This chain joins TRBV11-3 and TRBJ2-7, with no clear D. The length of the CDR3 is 13 residues. V gave up 1 base and J gave up 2 bases, with 6 bases separating them. CDR1 and CDR2 (germline): SGHNT, YENEEA. CDR3 sequence (DNA): TGTGCCAGCAGCTTAGGGATCCCCTACGAGCAGTACTTC. Translated: CASSLGIPYEQYF.

Here the CDR3 DNA reads TGCAGTGTAGGGGGGGTTACAGAAACCTATGGCTACACCTTC. Its translation is CSVGGVTETYGYTF. The gene calls are TRBV29-1 and TRBJ1-2; TRBD1 is a possible D gene (6 bases). The CDR3 is made up of 14 amino acids. CDR1 is SQVTM, CDR2 ANQGSEA, per germline.

The chain is built from TRBV7-9 and TRBJ1-2; D gene ambiguous. CDR1 is SEHNR and CDR2 is FQNEAQ in the germline V gene (reference sequence). Trimming removed 1 base from V and 4 bases from J, with 7 bases in between. The CDR3 consists of 13 residues. The CDR3 sequence is CASSLGDIYGYTF. The CDR3 DNA is TGTGCCAGCAGCTTAGGAGATATCTATGGCTACACCTTC.

The chain uses TRBV11-2 and TRBJ2-2, with D unclear. The CDR3 sequence is 14 residues long. Trimming took 2 bases from V and 6 from J, leaving 10 bases between them. The germline V gene has CDR1 SGHAT and CDR2 FQNNGV. The CDR3 is CASSLTGNAGELFF. The DNA of the CDR3 is TGTGCCAGCAGCTTAACTGGAAACGCCGGGGAGCTGTTTTTT.

V and J are TRBV2 and TRBJ2-7; D is perhaps TRBD1 (6 bases). The CDR3 sequence is 12 residues long. The germline gives CDR1 SNHLY, CDR2 FYNNEI. Trimming took 6 bases from V and 6 from J, leaving 12 bases between them. The CDR3, as DNA: TGTGCCAGCAGCGCTTACAGGGTCGAGCAGTACTTC. Its protein product is CASSAYRVEQYF.

The V call is TRBV2, the J call TRBJ2-3, with D uncertain. CDR3 length: 13 residues. Looked up from germline, CDR1 is SNHLY and CDR2 is FYNNEI. The V end lost 8 bases, the J end lost 1 base, and 10 bases lay between the germline ends. CDR3 amino acids: CASALQGTDTQYF. Written as DNA, the CDR3 is TGTGCCAGCGCGCTTCAGGGCACAGATACGCAGTATTTT.

This clone was counted once. The genes are TRBV6-1 and TRBJ2-7, with 7 positions matching TRBD2. The germline CDR1 and CDR2 sequences are MNHNS and SASEGT. This CDR3 is 15 amino acids long. V trimming: 0 bases; J trimming: 5 bases; junction bases outside the gene matches: 7. CDR3 in amino acids: CASSEASRTRDEQYF. CDR3 nucleotides: TGTGCCAGCAGTGAAGCGTCCCGGACTAGAGACGAGCAGTACTTC.

This clone came up once. The V and J genes are TRBV5-6 and TRBJ1-1; D is unresolved. CDR1 and CDR2 (germline): SGHDT, YYEEEE. V lost 4 bases, J lost 0 bases, and 7 bases lay in between. The CDR3 contains 13 residues. The CDR3 is CASSPGMNTEAFF. The CDR3 DNA sequence: TGTGCCAGCAGCCCCGGAATGAACACTGAAGCTTTCTTT.